This T cell receptor beta chain came from a study of lymphopenia after photon versus proton radiotherapy. Study-wide findings and caveats: A bigger post-nadir fall in TCR diversity correlated inversely with survival time in deceased patients. Proton therapy kept repertoires fairly stable, unlike photons, which gained effector/memory cells. Post-nadir diversity loss with photons came from oligoclonal expansion, particularly CD8+ Temra cells.

Germline V gene sequence: CDR1 MNHNS, CDR2 SASEGT. This CDR3 is 14 amino acids long. V gave up 2 bases and J gave up 4 bases, with 12 bases separating them. To note about this clone: Its antigen is still unknown.

Profiled with immunoSEQ multiplex PCR; TCRdb holds only in-frame clones, not every one. The repertoire holds 50,000 to 60,000 clones, with more than 90% as singletons. The specimen was peripheral blood, collected from a patient treated with photon-based radiotherapy. This rearrangement joins TRBV6-1 to TRBJ2-7; TRBD1 might be the D (6 bases). This clonotype was sampled from a woman between 40 and 50 years old with cholangiocarcinoma. The CDR3 region has the DNA TGTGCCAGCAGTGAATGGGGGCTTGGGTACGAGCAGTACTTC. Translation gives CASSEWGLGYEQYF.